The clone carrying this T cell receptor beta chain has only a few counts. Its antigen is not known. The data belong to a study of Ad26.COV2.S vaccination and SARS-CoV-2 variants. At the level of the study: Intramuscularly, Ad26.COV2.S was given either once or twice, 56 days apart.

Produced via immunoSEQ multiplex PCR; TCRdb's table is partial and in-frame only. The sample lists roughly 380,000 clones, over 75% occurring once. Treatment meaning: 15 to 20 received Ad26.COV2.S at low or high dose, single or two shots; about 5 received placebo; per-sample allocation not given. Samples analyzed were those drawn on day 63 after the first vaccine or placebo injection. Study-wide results and limits: Whether participants received vaccine or placebo, their non-spike TCR breadth was similar.

V shed 4 bases and J shed 5 bases, with 9 bases lying between them. The CDR3 runs to 12 residues. Germline V gene lookup returns CDR1 SNHLY and CDR2 FYNNEI. Specimen: peripheral blood, collected in a trial of Ad26.COV2.S vaccine versus placebo. The V call is TRBV2, the J call TRBJ2-7; D is undetermined. The TCR originated in a person aged 18-65 years who received the Ad26.COV2.S COVID-19 vaccine or a placebo. The CDR3 region has the DNA TGTGCCAGCAGTGGAAGGATCGACGAGCAGTACTTC. Translating it yields CASSGRIDEQYF.